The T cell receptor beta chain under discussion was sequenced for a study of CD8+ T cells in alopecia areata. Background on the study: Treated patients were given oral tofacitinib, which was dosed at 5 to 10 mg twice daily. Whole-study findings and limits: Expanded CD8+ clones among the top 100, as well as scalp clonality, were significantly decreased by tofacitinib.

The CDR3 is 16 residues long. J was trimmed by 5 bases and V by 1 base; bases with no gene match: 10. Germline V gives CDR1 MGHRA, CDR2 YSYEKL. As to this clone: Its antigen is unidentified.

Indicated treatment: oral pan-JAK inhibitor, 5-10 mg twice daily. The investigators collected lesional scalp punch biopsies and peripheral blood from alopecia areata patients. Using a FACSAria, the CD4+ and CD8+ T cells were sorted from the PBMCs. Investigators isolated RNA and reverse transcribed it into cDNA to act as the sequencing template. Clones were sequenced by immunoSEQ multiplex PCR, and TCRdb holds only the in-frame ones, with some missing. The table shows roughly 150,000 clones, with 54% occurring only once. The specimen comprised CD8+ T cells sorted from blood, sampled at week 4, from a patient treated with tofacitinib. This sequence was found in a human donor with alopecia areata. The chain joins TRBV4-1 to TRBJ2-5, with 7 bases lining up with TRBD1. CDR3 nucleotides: TGCGCCAGCAGCCAAGGTAACCCGACAGGGTTGGAGACCCAGTACTTC. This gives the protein CASSQGNPTGLETQYF.